This section outlines one TCR beta chain sequence together with its context. This clonotype was seen ten or more times. Its antigen is not yet known. There are no base qualities to consult, and no much larger clone falls within one base. Library creation used multiplex PCR. The reads were generated on an Illumina HiSeq 4000. To build TCR beta libraries, CDR3 regions were amplified by Arm-PCR using iRepertoire HTBI primers. Before sequencing, the PCR products underwent gel purification. The authors processed their data as follows. Gene usage analysis of CDR3 amino acid clonotypes used the roughly 60 TRBV and approximately 13 TRBJ segments found across samples. Filtered high-quality paired reads were merged into contigs using COPE and FqMerger. BLAST was used to align contigs to the IMGT TRBV, TRBD and TRBJ reference genes, and CDR3 was defined following IMGT. Any clonotype with a frequency above 0.1% was classified as a highly expanded clone. Shannon entropy was used to measure repertoire diversity, and the Gini coefficient was used to measure V-J evenness. A clonotype found in more than one individual was treated as public. Using fastp at Q25 and MiXCR, TCRdb reprocessed the public reads and kept productive beta chains. Rows matching on CDR3 protein sequence are summarized as one entry with the most common DNA and genes. TCRdb, not the original authors, processed these V and J calls. The sample records about 620,000 distinct CDR3 sequences, about 15% of which are singletons. Of the sample, around 18% falls within the top ten clones.

The sample's time point, from its label and the paper: newly diagnosed GD, antithyroid drugs for less than 3 months. For both TCR sequencing and RNA sequencing, RNA was extracted from PBMCs using TRIzol. The diagnosis of Graves' disease followed American Thyroid Association guidelines. Patients were recruited from an endocrinology department in Xi'an, China. Each patient gave about 9.1 milliliters of peripheral blood, collected in an EDTA anticoagulant tube. PBMCs were isolated by Ficoll Paque Plus density gradient separation without further T cell sorting. An Agilent 2100 Bioanalyzer and agarose gel were used to check RNA quality, and a NanoDrop 2000 was used to measure RNA concentration. This sample was taken from a study of regulatory T cells in long-lasting Graves disease listed by TCRdb under 2021. For context, the study as a whole: Newly diagnosed Graves' disease patients had taken antithyroid drugs for less than 3 months. Persistent Graves' disease patients were compared with newly diagnosed Graves' disease patients by peripheral blood TCR sequencing and RNA sequencing. The study took place in China and was registered as a clinical trial. A total of roughly 35 samples were covered by TCR sequencing, comprising some 13 persistent and roughly 20 newly diagnosed Graves' disease patients. Points the paper makes about the study in general: Only peripheral blood was studied, because thyroid tissue, the primary lesion, was inaccessible. Persistent patients shared more public clonotypes among themselves (approximately 2,500) than newly diagnosed patients did (more than 950). Sequencing and analysis were restricted to the TCR beta chain. The authors acknowledged the small sample size as a limitation that may reduce accuracy. Compared with newly diagnosed patients, patients with persistent Graves' disease had lower TCR Shannon entropy and fewer highly expanded clones, which suggests clonal expansion.

The same data also contributed to another study, on T cells in Graves' hyperthyroidism and ophthalmopathy. Per the second study: Graves' hyperthyroidism was defined as stable when no progression to ophthalmopathy occurred over 18 months of follow-up. The hyperthyroidism patients were between 18 and 65 years old and newly diagnosed, with a disease duration of less than 2 months. Exclusion was applied to patients with uncontrolled infections, other autoimmune diseases, pregnancy or lactation. Diagnoses were based on clinical symptoms, serum thyroxine and TRAb, thyroid ultrasound and orbital computed tomography. The first round of RT-PCR for the TCR CDR3 was performed with the HTBI primer set and the Qiagen OneStep RT-PCR kit. Most expanded thyroid clonotypes (frequency above 0.001) were also detected in blood, a finding suggesting that blood repertoires may reflect thyroid immune responses. A 13 V-J signature model separated ophthalmopathy from stable hyperthyroidism, with about 90% sensitivity and about 81% specificity in cross-validation and 80%/75% in testing. In validation, progression to ophthalmopathy was predicted by the model with roughly 71% sensitivity and roughly 76% specificity, a median of about 6.8 months before onset. To identify distinguishing TCR V-J signatures, a discovery cohort of about 100 patients was used, comprising some 45 with Graves' ophthalmopathy and 57 with stable Graves' hyperthyroidism. Prospective prediction of ophthalmopathy was tested in an independent validation cohort consisting of 18 to 20 hyperthyroidism patients and 17 patients who later progressed to ophthalmopathy. The roughly 100 discovery patients were randomly divided into training and test sets at a 7:3 ratio. In roughly six Graves' hyperthyroidism patients, the study also compared T-cell repertoires from thyroid tissue with T-cell repertoires from blood. Once sampling was done, hyperthyroidism patients were given methimazole at a starting dose of 30 mg daily, whereas ophthalmopathy patients were given high-dose intravenous methylprednisolone. A second multiplex PCR round built the libraries, followed by size selection and purification. Sequencing of the libraries was done on an Illumina HiSeq2000 using paired-end 100 bp reads. SOAPnuke was used to process the raw data, removing reads that contained adapters or uncalled bases, had a mean Phred below 15, or lacked an exact match to the constant primer or identifier. COPE v1.2.5 was used to merge the high-quality paired reads, and each unique nucleotide sequence was defined as a clonotype. MiTCR v1.1 was used to align clonotypes to the IMGT TRBV, TRBD and TRBJ reference segments. The analysis was restricted to V-J combinations with a frequency above 0.0001, which together covered roughly 99% of the repertoires. A TCS score was defined as the ratio of F50 (clonal expansion) to E x V (chaos), with BLOSUM62-based TCRdist applied between CDR3 peptides within each V-J. Welch's t-statistics and random forest reduced some 510 V-J features to roughly 13, which were used in a naive Bayes classifier (R e1071). Sample size was not statistically predetermined, and investigators were not blinded to group allocation. According to the paper, TCR Vbeta CDR3 sequencing was carried out on around 140 peripheral blood samples, which came from fewer than 50 ophthalmopathy, around 75 hyperthyroidism and roughly 17 progressor patients.

The sample in question was peripheral blood mononuclear cells (PBMCs), obtained at new diagnosis, from a patient treated with antithyroid drugs. This clonotype originated in a woman between 25 and 40 years old with Graves disease. Donor details come from another sample of the same person, matched by shared clones.

The encoded CDR3 is CASSLAPGKAFF. At the DNA level, the sequence is TGTGCCAGCAGTTTAGCGCCCGGGAAAGCTTTCTTT. The receptor chain draws on TRBV12-3 or TRBV12-4 and TRBJ1-1, with the D gene not clear enough to name. V and J lose 0 bases and 9 bases, and a span of 8 bases separates them. Reading from cysteine to phenylalanine, the CDR3 counts 12 amino acids. Solely the CDR3 DNA is kept, with 36 bases framed from the first base.